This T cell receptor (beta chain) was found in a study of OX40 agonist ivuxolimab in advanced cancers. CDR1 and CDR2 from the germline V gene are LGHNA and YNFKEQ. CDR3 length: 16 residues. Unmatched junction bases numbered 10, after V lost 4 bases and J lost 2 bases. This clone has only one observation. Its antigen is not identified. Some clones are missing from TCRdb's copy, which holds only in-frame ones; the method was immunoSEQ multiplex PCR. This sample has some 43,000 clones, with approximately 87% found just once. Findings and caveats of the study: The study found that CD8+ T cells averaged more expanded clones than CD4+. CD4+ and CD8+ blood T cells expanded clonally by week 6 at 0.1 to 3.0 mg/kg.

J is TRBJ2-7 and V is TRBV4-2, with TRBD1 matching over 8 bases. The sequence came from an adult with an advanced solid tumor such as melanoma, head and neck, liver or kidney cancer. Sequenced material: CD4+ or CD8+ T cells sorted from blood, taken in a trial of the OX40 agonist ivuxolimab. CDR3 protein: CASSLSHETGAYEQYF. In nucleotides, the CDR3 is TGTGCCAGCAGCCTCTCCCACGAGACAGGGGCCTACGAGCAGTACTTC.